Listed below are T cell receptor beta chains from one sample, sequenced in a study of CD8 T cells in ankylosing spondylitis. MiXCR was run by TCRdb on the 5' RACE reads, yielding one entry per CDR3 protein. The sample lists under 450,000 distinct CDR3 sequences; 20% to 25% were seen once. Sample: blood, either unsorted or a sorted T cell fraction (not recorded which). The source of these receptors is a male donor with ankylosing spondylitis or in good health (not recorded which). Both conserved end residues are part of each CDR3. A D gene is named only where the DNA matches it firmly. Clone size is shown for a subset of rows, as once, few, many or a class of expanded clone.

cdr3_nt,cdr3_aa,j_call,v_call,d_call,clone_size
TGTGCCAGCAGCTTAATTACTAGCGGAACAGAGCAGTTCTTC,CASSLITSGTEQFF,TRBJ2-1,TRBV11-2,TRBD2,NA
TGTGCCATCAGTGAGCGGGGAGGGGACGGGTCACCCCTCCACTTT,CAISERGGDGSPLHF,TRBJ1-6,TRBV10-3,NA,NA
TGTGCCAGCAGTGTCGGGACAGGGAACACAGATACGCAGTATTTT,CASSVGTGNTDTQYF,TRBJ2-3,TRBV7-9,TRBD1,many
TGTGCCAGCAGTTTTGACAGGGGGGTGGGTTACAATGAGCAGTTCTTC,CASSFDRGVGYNEQFF,TRBJ2-1,TRBV12-3/TRBV12-4,TRBD1,many
TGTGCCAGCAGCTTGCGGGCGATGGGACAGGGGCCAGATACGCAGTATTTT,CASSLRAMGQGPDTQYF,TRBJ2-3,TRBV7-8,TRBD1,few
TGCAGTGCTGGGGACTATTCAAAACCTAAAGAGACCCAGTACTTC,CSAGDYSKPKETQYF,TRBJ2-5,TRBV20-1,TRBD2,few
TGCAGCGTTGATCGTGAGACGGATGAGCAGTTCTTC,CSVDRETDEQFF,TRBJ2-1,TRBV29-1,NA,few
TGCAGTGCTAGAGGGCAGTCCGGGACCCGAACGGTGGGGGTTGAGACCCAGTACTTC,CSARGQSGTRTVGVETQYF,TRBJ2-5,TRBV20-1,NA,many
TGTGCCAGCAGCAACCGACGGGGGACGGCGGACTATGGCTACACCTTC,CASSNRRGTADYGYTF,TRBJ1-2,TRBV6-1,NA,few
TGTGCCAGCAGCCACTTTGCGGGACAGGGTAATTCACCCCTCCACTTT,CASSHFAGQGNSPLHF,TRBJ1-6,TRBV16,TRBD1,few
TGTGCCAGCAGCCAAGCGTGGCGGGAAAGGGCAGATACGCAGTATTTT,CASSQAWRERADTQYF,TRBJ2-3,TRBV3-1,NA,many
TGCAGCGTTGAAGATCTAGCGGGGGGGAGCACAGATACGCAGTATTTT,CSVEDLAGGSTDTQYF,TRBJ2-3,TRBV29-1,TRBD2,NA
TGTGCCAGCTCACCCCTAGCGCCCCAATCCCAAGAGACCCAGTACTTC,CASSPLAPQSQETQYF,TRBJ2-5,TRBV18,NA,few
TGTGCCATCAGTGAGCCAGACAGGGGCCACGAGCAGTACTTC,CAISEPDRGHEQYF,TRBJ2-7,TRBV10-3,TRBD1,NA
TGCAGTGCTAGAGATTGGGGGGGGCGGGACAATGAGCAGTTCTTC,CSARDWGGRDNEQFF,TRBJ2-1,TRBV20-1,NA,few
TGTGCCAGCAGTTCAGGGTGGGGCTACACCTTC,CASSSGWGYTF,TRBJ1-2,TRBV12-3/TRBV12-4,NA,NA
TGTGCCAGCAGCCCGCCGGATGGTGGGGCCAACGTCCTGACTTTC,CASSPPDGGANVLTF,TRBJ2-6,TRBV4-2,NA,few
TGTGCCACCAGTGATACCCGACCTTCGAGCGGGGAAAGCTCCTACGAGCAGTACTTC,CATSDTRPSSGESSYEQYF,TRBJ2-7,TRBV24-1,TRBD2,NA
TGTGCCTGGAGCAGGGGGTTTTACAATGAGCAGTTCTTC,CAWSRGFYNEQFF,TRBJ2-1,TRBV30,TRBD1,NA
TGTGCCAGCAGTGAATGGCCCCACAATGAGCAGTTCTTC,CASSEWPHNEQFF,TRBJ2-1,TRBV6-1,NA,NA
TGTGCCATCAGTGAGGTTGTAAACTATGACACTGAAGCTTTCTTT,CAISEVVNYDTEAFF,TRBJ1-1,TRBV10-3,NA,NA
TGTGCCAGCAGTTTACCGCCTTACAGTATCTTC,CASSLPPYSIF,TRBJ2-5,TRBV27,NA,NA
TGTGCCAGCAGTTACTCGGCGGGGGGTAACGGGGAGCTGTTTTTT,CASSYSAGGNGELFF,TRBJ2-2,TRBV6-5,TRBD2,NA
TGCGCCAGCAGCGCAAGAGGTTCCTACGAGCAGTACTTC,CASSARGSYEQYF,TRBJ2-7,TRBV5-1,NA,many
TGTGCCAGCAGTTTACCACGTGAGGGGGAAGATCAAGAGACCCAGTACTTC,CASSLPREGEDQETQYF,TRBJ2-5,TRBV7-6,NA,NA
TGTGCCAGCTCACCATTAGGTGGGAGCACAGATACGCAGTATTTT,CASSPLGGSTDTQYF,TRBJ2-3,TRBV18,NA,many
TGTGCCACCAGTGCGCGAACCGGGACAGCATACAATGAGCAGTTCTTC,CATSARTGTAYNEQFF,TRBJ2-1,TRBV24-1,TRBD1,many
TGTGCCAGCACACAGGGGGTGGGCACTGAAGCTTTCTTT,CASTQGVGTEAFF,TRBJ1-1,TRBV7-9,TRBD1,few